This T cell receptor (beta chain) was retrieved from a study of T cells in Graves' hyperthyroidism and ophthalmopathy. Graves' hyperthyroidism showing no ophthalmopathy progression within 18 months was considered stable. Extraction of PBMCs used 8 to 10 ml of fresh peripheral blood. V lost 8 bases, J lost 3 bases, and 14 bases lay in between. Germline V gene data show CDR1 as KGHSH and CDR2 as LQKENI. The CDR3 runs to 13 residues. Regions amplified from RNA transcripts were the TCR beta CDR3 regions. The HTBI primer set served for first-round RT-PCR of the TCR CDR3. MiXCR, applied by TCRdb to the multiplex PCR reads, yields one record per CDR3 protein. The sample carries some 360,000 distinct CDR3 sequences, around 13% recorded once.

The sequencing input was blood. V is TRBV18 and J is TRBJ2-7; no definite D call. The TCR originated in a woman aged 60-75 years with Graves' hyperthyroidism. CDR3 nucleotide sequence: TGTGCCAGCCCCCCCGGGCTAGACTACGAGCAGTACTTC. This codes for CASPPGLDYEQYF.